The rows below give T cell receptor beta chains drawn from one sample of a study of T cells in Graves' hyperthyroidism and ophthalmopathy. TCRdb analysed the multiplex PCR reads with MiXCR anew, one entry per CDR3 protein. Of approximately 520,000 distinct CDR3 sequences in the sample, roughly 20% were seen once. Input material: blood. The receptor set was obtained from a man aged 18 to 29 with Graves' hyperthyroidism. CDR3s include the opening cysteine and the closing phenylalanine or tryptophan. The D gene is left open where the match is weak. The size field is filled for only some rows; it gives once, few, many or a size class.

v_call	j_call	d_call	clone_size	cdr3_aa	cdr3_nt
TRBV7-8	TRBJ1-5	-	many	CASSLRGTLRNQPQHF	TGTGCCAGCAGCTTGAGGGGGACTTTACGCAATCAGCCCCAGCATTTT
TRBV27	TRBJ2-2	-	-	CASALGWMNTGELFF	TGTGCCAGCGCACTTGGGTGGATGAACACCGGGGAGCTGTTTTTT
TRBV4-1	TRBJ1-3	-	many	CASSQAGALEGNTIYF	TGCGCCAGCAGCCAAGCAGGGGCTTTAGAGGGTAACACCATATATTTT
TRBV29-1	TRBJ1-2	-	many	CSVVVVTRGYGYTF	TGCAGCGTTGTCGTAGTCACGAGGGGCTATGGCTACACCTTC
TRBV6-1	TRBJ2-2	TRBD1	many	CASSTGDANTGELFF	TGTGCCAGCAGTACAGGGGACGCGAACACCGGGGAGCTGTTTTTT
TRBV28	TRBJ2-5	-	-	CASGSSGVEAQYF	TGTGCCAGCGGCTCATCCGGGGTAGAGGCCCAGTACTTC
TRBV12-3/TRBV12-4	TRBJ2-5	-	few	CATGAVEETQYF	TGTGCCACTGGGGCTGTGGAAGAGACCCAGTACTTC
TRBV29-1	TRBJ2-7	-	few	CSVEGEGPYEQYF	TGCAGCGTCGAGGGTGAGGGACCCTACGAGCAGTACTTC
TRBV28	TRBJ2-5	-	many	CASRKGGKETQYF	TGTGCCAGCAGGAAGGGGGGTAAAGAGACCCAGTACTTC
TRBV12-5	TRBJ2-5	TRBD2	few	CASGFGTSQETQYF	TGTGCTAGTGGTTTCGGGACTAGTCAAGAGACCCAGTACTTC
TRBV27	TRBJ1-3	TRBD1	many	CASSYQGGTGNTIYF	TGTGCCAGCAGTTATCAGGGGGGAACTGGAAACACCATATATTTT
TRBV6-5	TRBJ2-2	-	many	CASMGLNTGELFF	TGTGCCAGCATGGGTCTAAACACCGGGGAGCTGTTTTTT
TRBV5-6	TRBJ1-5	TRBD1	-	CASSFGQDNSNQPQHF	TGTGCCAGCAGCTTCGGACAGGACAATAGCAATCAGCCCCAGCATTTT
TRBV12-3/TRBV12-4	TRBJ1-1	-	few	CASTDGGAEAFF	TGTGCCAGCACCGACGGGGGGGCTGAAGCTTTCTTT
TRBV28	TRBJ1-2	-	many	CASGAGFYGYTF	TGTGCCAGCGGGGCAGGCTTCTATGGCTACACCTTC
TRBV3-1	TRBJ1-2	-	few	CASSHGDYFTF	TGTGCCAGCAGCCACGGAGACTACTTCACCTTC
TRBV6-5	TRBJ1-5	-	-	CASRLTGNSNQPQHF	TGTGCCAGCAGGTTAACAGGGAATAGCAATCAGCCCCAGCATTTT
TRBV10-3	TRBJ1-1	TRBD1	many	CATGMEDRAGTEAFF	TGTGCCACGGGTATGGAGGACAGGGCGGGCACTGAAGCTTTCTTT
TRBV7-2	TRBJ2-7	-	once	CASSSRGTNSYEQYF	TGTGCCAGCAGCTCCAGAGGGACGAACTCCTACGAGCAGTACTTC
TRBV12-3/TRBV12-4	TRBJ2-2	-	few	CASLGGGNTGELFF	TGTGCCAGCCTAGGGGGGGGAAACACCGGGGAGCTGTTTTTT
TRBV20-1	TRBJ1-1	-	many	CSASMRGSDTEAFF	TGCAGTGCTAGCATGAGGGGGTCTGACACTGAAGCTTTCTTT
TRBV28	TRBJ1-3	-	many	CASSLYGFSGNTIYF	TGTGCCAGCAGTTTATATGGCTTCTCTGGAAACACCATATATTTT
TRBV12-3/TRBV12-4	TRBJ1-5	TRBD1	many	CANSLRDRVQPQHF	TGTGCCAACAGTTTGCGGGACAGGGTTCAGCCCCAGCATTTT
TRBV28	TRBJ2-7	TRBD1	-	CASRPGQGFGEQYF	TGTGCCAGCAGACCGGGACAGGGTTTCGGGGAGCAGTACTTC
TRBV6-1	TRBJ1-5	TRBD1	-	CASSRRGGGQPQHF	TGTGCCAGCAGTCGCAGGGGGGGAGGTCAGCCCCAGCATTTT
TRBV12-3/TRBV12-4	TRBJ2-7	-	-	CASSLSSHGSSYEQYF	TGTGCCAGCAGTTTAAGTTCTCACGGGAGCTCCTACGAGCAGTACTTC
TRBV6-1	TRBJ2-7	-	many	CASTSVGPNYEQYF	TGTGCCAGTACCTCGGTGGGGCCCAACTACGAGCAGTACTTC
TRBV12-5	TRBJ2-5	TRBD2	-	CASGLVRAGVPQETQYF	TGTGCTAGTGGTTTGGTTCGAGCGGGAGTGCCCCAAGAGACCCAGTACTTC
TRBV28	TRBJ1-1	-	-	CASSSTLRGNTEAFF	TGTGCCAGCAGTTCGACGTTACGGGGGAACACTGAAGCTTTCTTT
TRBV19	TRBJ2-6	-	many	CASTETGIGANVLTF	TGTGCCAGTACTGAAACAGGGATTGGGGCCAACGTCCTGACTTTC
TRBV28	TRBJ2-5	-	many	CASSRGGLETQYF	TGTGCCAGCAGTAGGGGTGGGTTAGAGACCCAGTACTTC
TRBV28	TRBJ1-1	-	many	CASRIQGAAGTEAFF	TGTGCCAGCAGAATACAGGGCGCTGCTGGCACTGAAGCTTTCTTT